A selection of T cell receptor beta chains follows, all from one sample in a study of OX40 agonist ivuxolimab in advanced cancers. Method: immunoSEQ multiplex PCR; TCRdb's copy keeps in-frame clones and lacks some. The data contain roughly 70,000 clones, 87% of them seen just once; the ten biggest clones take up over 2.5%. Sequences were derived from CD4+ or CD8+ T cells sorted from blood, sampled in a trial of the OX40 agonist ivuxolimab. The receptors come from an adult with an advanced solid tumor such as melanoma, head and neck, liver or kidney cancer. The CDR3 runs from the conserved cysteine through the conserved F or W. Rows give clone size only sometimes, using once, few, many, or a class for an expanded clone.

>.|TRBJ1-5|TRBV1
CTSSPWGEGNDQPQHF
>once|TRBJ2-1|TRBV5-4
CASSFYLTSGRTEFF
>.|TRBJ2-2|TRBV6-1
CASSARTGQTGELFF
>.|TRBJ1-2|TRBV2
CASSGQENYGYTF
>.|TRBJ1-1|TRBV6-5
CASSYAYTEPNTEAFF
>.|TRBJ1-1|TRBV27
CASSFTADMNTEAFF
>.|TRBJ2-1|TRBV5-6
CASSLSGRYNEQFF
>once|TRBJ1-6|TRBV5-4
CASSTMTGQPLHF
>.|TRBJ1-3|TRBV9
CASSVGLGNSGNTIYF
>.|TRBJ2-2|TRBV7-9
CASSSPYGVGTGELFF
>few|TRBJ2-7|TRBV4-1
CASSPGNYEQYF
>once|TRBJ1-5|TRBV19
CASTRGGLSNQPQHF
>once|TRBJ1-1|TRBV19
CASSIDRGAEAFF
>.|TRBJ2-1|TRBV28
CASSFTSGSNEQFF
>.|TRBJ1-1|TRBV19
CATLPGQGRSTEAFF
>.|TRBJ2-2|TRBV19
CASIKEYNDGELFF
>.|TRBJ2-1|TRBV7-9
CASSLVRGVPNEQFF
>.|TRBJ2-1|TRBV10-2
CASSGQGNEQFF
>.|TRBJ2-3|TRBV28
CASSSITDTQYF
>.|TRBJ2-7|TRBV5-1
CASSSRGQVYYEQYF
>.|TRBJ2-1|TRBV7-9
CASSLAGGVQFF
>.|TRBJ2-2|TRBV7-3
CASSLRRAANTGELFF
>.|TRBJ2-1|TRBV5-1
CASTWDSSYNEQFF
>.|TRBJ1-2|TRBV29-1
CSVNQGLKNYGYTF
>.|TRBJ1-2|TRBV6-1
CASTPYGENYGYTF
>.|TRBJ2-2|TRBV16
CASSQSFGELFF
>.|TRBJ2-1|TRBV5-1
CASTTSVSADSYNEQFF
>.|TRBJ1-1|TRBV5-1
CASSSGQTINEAFF
>.|TRBJ2-7|TRBV2
CASTTSGIYEQYF
>.|TRBJ1-1|TRBV5-5
CASSPRYPGTEAFF
>.|TRBJ2-7|TRBV7-2
CASSSGQGTEQYF
>.|TRBJ2-2|TRBV7-3
CASSTYGGSAGELFF
>.|TRBJ2-5|TRBV30
CAWSVVGETQYF
>.|TRBJ1-2|TRBV6-6
CASSDPGTGVDGYTF
>.|TRBJ2-3|TRBV4-1
CASSRGLAGGDSTDTQYF
>.|TRBJ2-2|TRBV11-1
CASSLEALAGRNGELFF
>.|TRBJ1-6|TRBV5-1
CASSRDSPYNSPLHF
>.|TRBJ2-1|TRBV5-1
CASSSYSLDAEQFF
>.|TRBJ2-5|TRBV5-1
CASSLVSGQETQYF
>.|TRBJ2-1|TRBV4-1
CASSQGQTDYNEQFF
>.|TRBJ2-7|TRBV11-2
CASRDSGYEQYF
>.|TRBJ1-4|TRBV5-1
CASSLDGTEEKLFF
>.|TRBJ1-4|TRBV9
CASSAQTGTGEKLFF
>once|TRBJ1-3|TRBV5-6
CASSSGNTIYF
>.|TRBJ2-5|TRBV10-1
CASSDGGLGETQYF
>few|TRBJ1-2|TRBV6-5
CASTHGDGRGRGYTF
>.|TRBJ2-3|TRBV10-3
CATGQETDTQYF
>.|TRBJ1-2|TRBV19
CASSIGTFYGYTF
>.|TRBJ2-5|TRBV2
CASKRDGETQYF
>.|TRBJ2-5|TRBV27
CASSFTGHNRETQYF
>.|TRBJ1-3|TRBV7-3
CASAWDGRLGNTIYF
>.|TRBJ1-2|TRBV27
CASSGDSLYGYTF
>.|TRBJ2-3|TRBV6-5
CASSYLASEGTDTQYF
>once|TRBJ2-2|TRBV19
CASSKTTGTNTGELFF
>.|TRBJ1-4|TRBV4-3
CASSQEADPEKLFF
>.|TRBJ2-5|TRBV7-6
CALTRGASETQYF